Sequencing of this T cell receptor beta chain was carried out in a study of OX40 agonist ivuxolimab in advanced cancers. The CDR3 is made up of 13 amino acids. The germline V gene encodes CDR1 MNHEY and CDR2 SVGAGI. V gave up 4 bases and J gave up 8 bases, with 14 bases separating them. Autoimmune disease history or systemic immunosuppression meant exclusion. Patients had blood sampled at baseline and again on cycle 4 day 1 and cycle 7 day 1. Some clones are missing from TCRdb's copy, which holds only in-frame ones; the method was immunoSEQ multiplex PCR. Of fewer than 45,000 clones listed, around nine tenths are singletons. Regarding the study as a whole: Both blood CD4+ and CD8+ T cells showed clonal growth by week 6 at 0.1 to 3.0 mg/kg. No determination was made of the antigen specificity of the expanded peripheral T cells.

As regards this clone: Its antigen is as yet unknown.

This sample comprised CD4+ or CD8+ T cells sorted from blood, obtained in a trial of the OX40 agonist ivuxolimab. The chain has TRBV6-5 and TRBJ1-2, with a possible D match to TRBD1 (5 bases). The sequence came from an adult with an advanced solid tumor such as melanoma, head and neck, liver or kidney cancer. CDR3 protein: CASSWGGTRGYTF. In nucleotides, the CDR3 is TGTGCCAGCAGTTGGGGGGGGACTCGGGGCTACACCTTC.